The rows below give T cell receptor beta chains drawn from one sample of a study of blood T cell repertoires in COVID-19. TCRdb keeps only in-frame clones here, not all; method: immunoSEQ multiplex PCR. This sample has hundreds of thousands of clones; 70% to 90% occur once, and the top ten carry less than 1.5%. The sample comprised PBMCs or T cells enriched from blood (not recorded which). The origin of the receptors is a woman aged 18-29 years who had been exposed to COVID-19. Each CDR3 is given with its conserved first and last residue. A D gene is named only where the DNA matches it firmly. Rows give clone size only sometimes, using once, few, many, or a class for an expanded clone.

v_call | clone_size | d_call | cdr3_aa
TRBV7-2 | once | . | CASSLEDSGELFF
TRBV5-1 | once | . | CASNIIARDSYNEQFF
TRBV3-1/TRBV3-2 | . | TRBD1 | CASSQAFMTGADYGYTF
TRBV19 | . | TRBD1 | CASSKVIGGLANYGYTF
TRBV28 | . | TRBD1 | CASSRDRGSWDNTEAFF
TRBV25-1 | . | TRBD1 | CASSEYVARTGATIQYF
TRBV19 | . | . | CASSSGFAGELFF
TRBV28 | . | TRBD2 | CASTPGGDIYNEQFF
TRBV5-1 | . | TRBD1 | CASSFDRVSGANVLTF
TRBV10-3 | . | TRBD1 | CAISGTGGNEQFF
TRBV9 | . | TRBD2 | CASSLTISGGNNEQFF
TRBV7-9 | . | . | CASSPASGTQVGTIYF
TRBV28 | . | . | CASSSRAPREQFF
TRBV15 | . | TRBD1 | CATSTPGQGNTGELFF
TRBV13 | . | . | CASKRGWNTEAFF
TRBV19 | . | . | CASSPSVISYNEQFF
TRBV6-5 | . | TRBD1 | CASSNRGWLNTEAFF
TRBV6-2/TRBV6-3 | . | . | CASSYGSLIPQGTRADTQYF
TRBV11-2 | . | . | CASRKRQASPTEAFF
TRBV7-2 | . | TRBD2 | CASSLAPGLAGVPYEQYF
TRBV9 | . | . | CASSVGGGGGTDTQYF
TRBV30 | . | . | CAWSTGSSGANVLTF
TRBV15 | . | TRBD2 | CATSRDLDSGSSEQFF
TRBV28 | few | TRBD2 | CASSRTSFGYEQYF
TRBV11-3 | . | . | CASSSGGYGYTF
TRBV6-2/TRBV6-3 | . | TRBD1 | CASSLGQGQHF
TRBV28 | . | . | CATTRQVNQPQHF
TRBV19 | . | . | CASRDSRKSMDEQFF
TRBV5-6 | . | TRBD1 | CASSDGTGNYGYTF
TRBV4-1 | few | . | CASSQMQAYEQYF
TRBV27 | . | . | CASRDIPFGELFF
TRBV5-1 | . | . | CASSLALSSYNEQFF
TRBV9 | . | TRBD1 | CASSVAGDRDNEQYF
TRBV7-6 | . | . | CASSLEGGGLKTDTQYF
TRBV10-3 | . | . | CAISKGLSSSYEQYF
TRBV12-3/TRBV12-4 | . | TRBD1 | CASTLTGDTEAFF
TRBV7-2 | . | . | CASSPPGSVTEAFF
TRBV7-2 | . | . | CASRPAGYQETQYF
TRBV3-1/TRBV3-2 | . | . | CASSPFYVLQGNEGYTF
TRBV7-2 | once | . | CASSFLLGYGYTF
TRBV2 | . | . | CASRAGAADTQYF